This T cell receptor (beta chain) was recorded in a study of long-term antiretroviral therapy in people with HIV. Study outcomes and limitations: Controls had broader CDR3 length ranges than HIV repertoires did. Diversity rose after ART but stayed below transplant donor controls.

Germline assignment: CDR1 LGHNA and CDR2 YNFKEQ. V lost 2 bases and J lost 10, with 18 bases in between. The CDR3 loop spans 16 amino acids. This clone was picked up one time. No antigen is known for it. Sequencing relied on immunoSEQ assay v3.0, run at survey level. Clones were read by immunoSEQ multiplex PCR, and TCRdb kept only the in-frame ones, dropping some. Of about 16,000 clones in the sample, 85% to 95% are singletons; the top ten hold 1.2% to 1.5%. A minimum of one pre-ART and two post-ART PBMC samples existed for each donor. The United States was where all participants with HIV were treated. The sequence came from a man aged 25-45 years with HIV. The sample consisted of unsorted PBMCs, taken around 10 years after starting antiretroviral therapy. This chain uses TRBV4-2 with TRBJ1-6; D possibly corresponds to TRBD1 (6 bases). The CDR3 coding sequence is TGTGCCAGCAGCCAATCAGGTTTGGAGGGGGAGTCACCCCTCCACTTT. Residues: CASSQSGLEGESPLHF.